Sequencing of this TCR beta chain was carried out in a study of cytomegalovirus exposure and HLA in healthy donors. Regarding the study as a whole: Researchers left out some V segments, among them TRBV6-2 and TRBV6-3, as indistinguishable. A list of 150 or so TCR beta chains associated with cytomegalovirus was given. For most TCR beta V segments, an earlier analysis put the productive rate at about 90% or about 30% of the time.

Primers for the PCR totalled 60 Vbeta and 13 Jbeta. Sequencing was performed with immunoSEQ multiplex PCR; in TCRdb, only in-frame clones are kept and a portion is missing. The sample lists around 200,000 clones, about 75% occurring once. Concerning this clone: Its antigen is unidentified.

Per the germline V gene, CDR1 is SEHNR and CDR2 is FQNEAQ (reference sequence). This CDR3 region has 16 residues. Trimming pared 2 bases from V and 4 bases from J, leaving 17 bases between. Specimen: PBMCs. This receptor was identified in a man younger than 30 in good health and CMV-seronegative. V gene TRBV7-9 combines with J gene TRBJ1-1; D is unresolved. The DNA for the CDR3 is TGTGCCAGCAGCTTATCAAGTGCTTGGGCGAGCACTGAAGCTTTCTTT. Translation gives CASSLSSAWASTEAFF.